The 23 T cell receptor beta chains presented below share a single source sample, sequenced in a study of blood T cell repertoires in COVID-19. Only in-frame clones appear in the TCRdb table, and some are missing; sequencing was by immunoSEQ multiplex PCR. The table includes some 43,000 clones, roughly 89% detected once. Sequencing input: peripheral blood. The receptor source for this set is a man in his sixties with active COVID-19.

Only a few counts were recorded for this clone. V and J are TRBV30 and TRBJ1-2; D not resolved. The CDR3 has 12 amino acids. Germline CDR1 is GTSNPN and CDR2 is SVGIG (reference sequence). V lost 3 bases and J lost 8, with 13 bases in between. CDR3 bases: TGTGCCTGGAGATACGAGGTCGGGGGCTACACCTTC. Protein product: CAWRYEVGGYTF.

The CDR3: CASSNGNTEAFF. The DNA of the CDR3 is TGTGCCAGCTCAAACGGGAACACTGAAGCTTTCTTT. The chain joins TRBV18 to TRBJ1-1; D call uncertain. CDR1 is KGHSH, CDR2 LQKENI, per germline. This CDR3 contains 12 residues. V lost 5 bases to trimming and J lost 1 base, with 5 bases between them.

This clone was observed once. The chain combines TRBV27 with TRBJ1-5; no clear D. V lost 0 bases to trimming and J lost 7 bases, with 10 bases between them. The CDR3 is 14 residues long. CDR1 MNHEY and CDR2 SMNVEV come from the germline V gene (reference sequence). The CDR3 sequence is CASSLSSREQPQHF. CDR3 DNA sequence: TGTGCCAGCAGTTTATCCTCTCGGGAGCAGCCCCAGCATTTT.

V and J are TRBV18 and TRBJ2-5, with TRBD1 as a possible D gene (5 bases). The V gene's germline CDR1 is KGHSH and CDR2 LQKENI. This CDR3 region has 14 residues. Between the trimmed V and J ends, which lost 2 bases and 7 bases, there was a span of 14 bases. CDR3 DNA sequence: TGTGCCAGCTCACCAACAGGTGGAGATCCGACCCAGTACTTC. Residues: CASSPTGGDPTQYF.

This chain uses TRBV24-1 with TRBJ2-5; D is possibly TRBD1 (5 bases). Between the trimmed V and J ends, which lost 1 base and 0 bases, there was a span of 17 bases. This CDR3 has 18 amino acids. Germline V lookup: CDR1 KGHDR, CDR2 SFDVKD. The CDR3 loop is CATSDFGQGPIYQETQYF. Written as DNA, the CDR3 is TGTGCCACCAGTGATTTCGGTCAGGGCCCGATTTACCAAGAGACCCAGTACTTC.

The chain recombines TRBV28 with TRBJ1-6; 9 nucleotides agree with TRBD1. Germline loops: CDR1 MDHEN, CDR2 SYDVKM. CDR3 size: 16 residues. With V trimmed by 6 bases and J by 7 bases, 10 bases remained unmatched. The DNA for the CDR3 is TGTGCCAGCAGAGGCTCACAGGGGGCGTGGAATTCACCCCTCCACTTT. Translated: CASRGSQGAWNSPLHF.

The chain carries TRBV6-6 and TRBJ2-5, with 12 bases fitting TRBD2. The CDR3 covers 17 residues. V shed 5 bases, J shed 5 bases, and the junction held 12 bases outside the gene matches. Germline lookup yields CDR1 MNHNY and CDR2 SVGAGI (reference sequence). CDR3 loop: CASSPVRLAGGLETQYF. For the CDR3, the DNA is TGTGCCAGCAGTCCGGTTAGGCTAGCGGGGGGGCTGGAGACCCAGTACTTC.

The J gene is TRBJ1-5, the V gene TRBV4-3, with D maybe TRBD1 (5 bases). The V gene lost 0 bases and the J gene lost 6 bases, with 6 bases spanning the gap. The CDR3 has 13 amino acids. CDR1 is LGHNA, CDR2 YSLEER, per germline. This CDR3 is CASSQDGAQPQHF. Here the CDR3 DNA reads TGCGCCAGCAGCCAAGATGGGGCTCAGCCCCAGCATTTT.

The rearrangement uses TRBV28 and TRBJ2-7, with TRBD1 identical over 8 bases. Germline V gene data show CDR1 as MDHEN and CDR2 as SYDVKM. There are 15 residues in the CDR3. J lost 5 bases, V lost 6 bases, and 12 bases had no gene match. CDR3: CASRITGQGRHEQYF. CDR3 in DNA: TGTGCCAGCAGGATTACTGGACAGGGACGCCACGAGCAGTACTTC. Combining the CDR3 with reference TRBV28 and TRBJ2-7 gives the whole variable domain DVKVTQSSRYLVKRTGEKVFLECVQDMDHENMFWYRQDPGLGLRLIYFSYDVKMKEKGDIPEGYSVSREKKERFSLILESASTNQTSMYLCASRITGQGRHEQYFGPGTRLTVT.

V gene TRBV7-2 combines with J gene TRBJ2-3; weak D call: TRBD2 (5 bases). The CDR3 is made up of 14 amino acids. CDR1 and CDR2 from the germline V gene are SGHTA and FQGNSA. V gave up 1 base and J gave up 3 bases, with 8 bases separating them. CDR3 region: CASSLDRTTDTQYF. The CDR3 DNA sequence: TGTGCCAGCAGCTTAGACCGGACTACAGATACGCAGTATTTT.

The chain carries TRBV11-3 and TRBJ2-1, with a possible D match to TRBD2 (6 bases). Germline CDR1 is SGHNT and CDR2 is YENEEA. The CDR3 runs 15 residues. The ends were cut back, 1 base at V and 7 bases at J, with 14 bases in the middle. The CDR3, as DNA: TGTGCCAGCAGCTTAGGGATAGCGGTAGGGAATGAGCAGTTCTTC. This codes for CASSLGIAVGNEQFF.

This chain uses TRBV9 with TRBJ1-1; 11 positions agree with TRBD1. V trimming: 6 bases; J trimming: 8 bases; junction bases outside the gene matches: 12. CDR3 length: 15 residues. CDR1 is SGDLS and CDR2 is YYNGEE in the germline V gene. Written as DNA, the CDR3 is TGTGCCAGCACCAAAACATCGGGACAGGGGGACGAAGCTTTCTTT. This translates into CASTKTSGQGDEAFF.

This chain joins TRBV10-2 and TRBJ2-1; 9 bases are shared with TRBD2. The CDR3 runs to 15 residues. Looked up from germline, CDR1 is WSHSY and CDR2 is SAAADI. J gave up 7 bases and V 2 bases, and 6 bases lay outside the gene matches. The CDR3 nucleotides read TGCGCCAGCAGTGAGAGCGGGAGGCAGGGTAATGAGCAGTTCTTC. Translating gives CASSESGRQGNEQFF.

This clone was counted only a few times. The chain links TRBV10-3 to TRBJ1-2; D might be TRBD1 (5 bases). The CDR3 length is 12 residues. V was cut by 2 bases and J by 4 bases, with 5 bases left in between. From germline, CDR1 is ENHRY and CDR2 SYGVKD. Written as DNA, the CDR3 is TGTGCCATCAGTGAGGGGGCCTATGGCTACACCTTC. It specifies CAISEGAYGYTF.

The chain couples TRBV29-1 to TRBJ1-4, with a tentative D call TRBD1 (6 bases). The CDR3 extends over 13 amino acids. Germline V gene lookup returns CDR1 SQVTM and CDR2 ANQGSEA. Between the trimmed V and J ends, which lost 4 bases and 2 bases, there was a span of 8 bases. Here the CDR3 reads CSVAGATNEKLFF. The CDR3 region has the DNA TGCAGCGTTGCAGGGGCCACTAATGAAAAACTGTTTTTT.

The rearrangement uses TRBV6-5 and TRBJ2-5; 7 nucleotides line up with TRBD1. The V segment lost 6 bases and the J segment 5 bases; nucleotides outside the gene matches: 6. The germline V gene encodes CDR1 MNHEY and CDR2 SVGAGI. The CDR3 is 13 residues long. CDR3: CASRKGARETQYF. CDR3 nucleotides: TGTGCCAGCAGAAAGGGGGCGAGGGAGACCCAGTACTTC.

This clone was found a few times. The DNA for the CDR3 is TGTGCCAGCAGCCTTCGCGGAGGGGCGGACACTGAAGCTTTCTTT. Its protein is CASSLRGGADTEAFF. V is TRBV3-1 (or the pseudogene TRBV3-2) and J is TRBJ1-1, with TRBD1 as a possible D gene (5 bases). Germline CDR1 and CDR2: LGHDT and YNNKEL (reference sequence). Deletions cut 4 bases from V and 3 bases from J, with 15 bases between. The CDR3 spans 15 residues.

V usage is TRBV5-5 and J usage is TRBJ2-2; D might be TRBD1 (5 bases). The CDR3 has 16 residues. Germline CDR1 SGHKS, CDR2 YYEKEE (reference sequence). Between the trimmed V and J ends, which lost 3 bases and 0 bases, there was a span of 12 bases. The CDR3 DNA reads TGTGCCAGCAGCTACCCCGGCAGGGCGAACACCGGGGAGCTGTTTTTT. Translated: CASSYPGRANTGELFF.

The chain couples TRBV6-1 to TRBJ2-4; D is unresolved. Trimming took off 1 base at V and 7 bases at J, with 5 bases between the two ends. Germline assignment: CDR1 MNHNS and CDR2 SASEGT. This CDR3 is built from 12 residues. This CDR3 reads CASSEVRNIQYF. In DNA form, the CDR3 reads TGTGCCAGCAGTGAAGTGAGGAACATTCAGTACTTC.

The chain links TRBV18 to TRBJ2-1; 8 nucleotides match TRBD1. Per germline, CDR1 KGHSH and CDR2 LQKENI. V was clipped by 4 bases and J by 5 bases; unmatched bases: 10. This CDR3 contains 16 residues. The DNA for the CDR3 is TGTGCCAGCTCACAAACTGACAGGGGACGCGACAATGAGCAGTTCTTC. Its protein is CASSQTDRGRDNEQFF.

The chain links TRBV10-2 to TRBJ2-1; 9 bases align to TRBD2. The V gene's germline CDR1 is WSHSY and CDR2 SAAADI. The CDR3 spans 17 residues. The junction had 11 bases not matched to a gene; V was cut back by 6 bases and J by 2 bases. This CDR3 reads CASSRDGPSGTYNEQFF. In DNA, the CDR3 is TGCGCCAGCAGCCGGGACGGCCCTAGCGGGACCTACAATGAGCAGTTCTTC.

The genes are TRBV3-1 (or the pseudogene TRBV3-2) and TRBJ1-1; D is uncertain. Germline V gives CDR1 LGHDT, CDR2 YNNKEL (reference sequence). The length of the CDR3 is 13 residues. The V end lost 4 bases, the J end lost 5 bases, and 11 bases lay between the germline ends. Here the CDR3 DNA reads TGTGCCAGCAGCCCTCTCCGGGATACTGAAGCTTTCTTT. This codes for CASSPLRDTEAFF.

The V call is TRBV30, the J call TRBJ2-3; D uncertain. The CDR3 is 12 amino acids. V was pared by 1 base and J by 4 bases, with 6 bases between. Germline CDR1 reads GTSNPN; CDR2 reads SVGIG (reference sequence). The CDR3 is CAWSGAPDTQYF. In DNA, the CDR3 is TGTGCCTGGAGTGGAGCACCAGATACGCAGTATTTT. Variable domain in full (rest from reference TRBV30 and TRBJ2-3): SQTIHQWPATLVQPVGSPLSLECTVEGTSNPNLYWYRQAAGRGLQLLFYSVGIGQISSEVPQNLSASRPQDRQFILSSKKLLLSDSGFYLCAWSGAPDTQYFGPGTRLTVL.